This TCR beta chain was identified in a study of OX40 agonist ivuxolimab in advanced cancers. Study information: Given to patients was ivuxolimab, an agonistic anti-OX40 (CD134) antibody. Patients treated during dose escalation were battling hepatocellular carcinoma, melanoma, renal cell or head and neck cancer. Notes on the study in general: Dosing at 0.1 to 3.0 mg/kg was accompanied by clonal expansion of CD4+ and CD8+ blood T cells by week 6.

For this clone: What it binds is unknown.

Sampled blood was obtained at baseline, cycle 4 day 1, and cycle 7 day 1. Produced via immunoSEQ multiplex PCR; TCRdb's table is partial and in-frame only. The sample lists 45,000 to 60,000 clones, 91% seen once, with 3.8% in the top ten. The CDR3 consists of 16 residues. V was clipped by 2 bases and J by 0 bases, with 13 bases between them. Looked up from germline, CDR1 is SGHDN and CDR2 is FVKESK. The clonotype originates from an adult with an advanced solid tumor such as melanoma, head and neck, liver or kidney cancer. The gene calls are TRBV14 and TRBJ1-2; D not resolved. Source: CD4+ or CD8+ T cells sorted from blood, taken in a trial of the OX40 agonist ivuxolimab. This CDR3 reads CASSQTHSAANYGYTF. CDR3 DNA sequence: TGTGCCAGCAGCCAAACCCACAGTGCAGCTAACTATGGCTACACCTTC.